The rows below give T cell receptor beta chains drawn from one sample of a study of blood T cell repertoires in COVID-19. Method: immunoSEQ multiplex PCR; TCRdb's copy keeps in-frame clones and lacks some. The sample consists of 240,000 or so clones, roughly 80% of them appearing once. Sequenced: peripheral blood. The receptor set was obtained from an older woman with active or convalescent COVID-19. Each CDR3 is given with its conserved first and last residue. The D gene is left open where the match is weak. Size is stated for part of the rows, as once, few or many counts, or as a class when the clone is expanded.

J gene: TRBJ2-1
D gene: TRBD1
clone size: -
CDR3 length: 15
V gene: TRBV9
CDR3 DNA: TGTGCCAGCAGCCCGCGGACAGGGGAAGAGGGTGAGCAGTTCTTC
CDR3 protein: CASSPRTGEEGEQFF

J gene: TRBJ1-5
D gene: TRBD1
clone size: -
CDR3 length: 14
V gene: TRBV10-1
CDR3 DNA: TGCGCCAGAACGGACAGGAAGGGCAATCAGCCCCAGCATTTT
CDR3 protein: CARTDRKGNQPQHF

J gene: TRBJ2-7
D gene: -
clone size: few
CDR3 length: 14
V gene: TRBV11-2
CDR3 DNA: TGTGCCAGCAGCTTAAGTCAGGGCCCCTACGAGCAGTACTTC
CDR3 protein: CASSLSQGPYEQYF

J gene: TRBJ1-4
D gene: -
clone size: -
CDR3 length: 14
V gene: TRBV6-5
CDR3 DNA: TGTGCCAGCAGTTCGCAGGAGGTCGGACTAAAACTGTTTTTT
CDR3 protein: CASSSQEVGLKLFF

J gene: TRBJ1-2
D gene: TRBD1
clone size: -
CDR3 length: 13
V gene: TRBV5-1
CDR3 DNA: TGCGCCAGCAGCTTACGAGCAGGGGGTGGCTACACCTTC
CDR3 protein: CASSLRAGGGYTF

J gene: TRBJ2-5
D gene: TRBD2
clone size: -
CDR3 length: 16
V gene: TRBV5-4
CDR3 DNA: TGTGCCAGCAGCTTGGCCCAAACTAGCGGGGGCAGAACCCAGTACTTC
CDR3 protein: CASSLAQTSGGRTQYF

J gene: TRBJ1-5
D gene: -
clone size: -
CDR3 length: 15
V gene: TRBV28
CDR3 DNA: TGTGCCAGCAGTTTACTATCAGGGGGCAATCAGCCCCAGCATTTT
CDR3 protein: CASSLLSGGNQPQHF

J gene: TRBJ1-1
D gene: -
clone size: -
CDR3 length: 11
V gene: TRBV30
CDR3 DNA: TGTGCCTGGGGGGCCGGGGGTGAAGCTTTCTTT
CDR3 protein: CAWGAGGEAFF

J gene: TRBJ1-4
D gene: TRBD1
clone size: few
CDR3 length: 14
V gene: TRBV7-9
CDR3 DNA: TGTGCCAGCAGTACAGGGACAGGGGGTGAAAAACTGTTTTTT
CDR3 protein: CASSTGTGGEKLFF

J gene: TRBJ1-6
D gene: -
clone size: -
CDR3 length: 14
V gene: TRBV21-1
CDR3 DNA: TGTGCCAGCAGCCGGAGGGGCAGTAATTCACCCCTCCACTTT
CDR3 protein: CASSRRGSNSPLHF

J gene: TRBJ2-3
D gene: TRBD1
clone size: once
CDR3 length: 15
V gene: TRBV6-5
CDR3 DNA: TGTGCCAGCAGTTCACGGGACAGGGTCACAGATACGCAGTATTTT
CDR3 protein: CASSSRDRVTDTQYF

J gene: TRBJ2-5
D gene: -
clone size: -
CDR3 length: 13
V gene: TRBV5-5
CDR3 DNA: TGTGCCAGCAGCGTCCCAGGGGGGGAGACCCAGTACTTC
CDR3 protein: CASSVPGGETQYF

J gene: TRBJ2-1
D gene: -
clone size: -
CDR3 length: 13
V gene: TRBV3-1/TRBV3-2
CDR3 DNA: TGTGCCAGCACCATCGGACAGTACAATGAGCAGTTCTTC
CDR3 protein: CASTIGQYNEQFF

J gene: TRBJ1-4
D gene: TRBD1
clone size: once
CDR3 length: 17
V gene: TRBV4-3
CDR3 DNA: TGCGCCAGCAGCCAAGATTACGGGACAGGTTATAATGAAAAACTGTTTTTT
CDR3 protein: CASSQDYGTGYNEKLFF

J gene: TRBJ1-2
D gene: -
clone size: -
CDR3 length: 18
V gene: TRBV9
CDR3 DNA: TGTGCCAGCAGCGTAGAGAGGGGGAAGTTGGGGCAACACTATGGCTACACCTTC
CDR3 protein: CASSVERGKLGQHYGYTF

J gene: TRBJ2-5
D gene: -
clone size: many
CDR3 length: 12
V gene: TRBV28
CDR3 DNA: TGTGCCAGCAGTTTAAGCGAAGAGACCCAGTACTTC
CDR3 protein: CASSLSEETQYF

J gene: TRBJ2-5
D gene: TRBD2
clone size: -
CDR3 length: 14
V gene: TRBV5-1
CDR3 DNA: TGCGCCAGCAGTCTAGCGGGGGGCGGGGAGACCCAGTACTTC
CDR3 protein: CASSLAGGGETQYF

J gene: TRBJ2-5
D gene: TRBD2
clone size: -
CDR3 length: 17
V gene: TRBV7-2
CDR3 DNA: TGTGCCAGCAGCTTAGGAAGGACTAGCGGGGGCCAAGAGACCCAGTACTTC
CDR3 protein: CASSLGRTSGGQETQYF

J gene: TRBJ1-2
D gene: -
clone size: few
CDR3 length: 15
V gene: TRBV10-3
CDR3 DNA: TGTGCCATCAGTGAGTCGGGGGGGGCCCCGGGAGGCTACACCTTC
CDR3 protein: CAISESGGAPGGYTF

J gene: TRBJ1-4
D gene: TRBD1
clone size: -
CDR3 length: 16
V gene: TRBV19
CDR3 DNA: TGTGCCAGTAGTATGCAGGGGGCCACAACTAATGAAAAACTGTTTTTT
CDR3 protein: CASSMQGATTNEKLFF

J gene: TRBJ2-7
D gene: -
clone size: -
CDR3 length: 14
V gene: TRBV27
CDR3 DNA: TGTGCCAGCAGTCCTTGGGACAACTCCTACGAGCAGTACTTC
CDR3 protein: CASSPWDNSYEQYF

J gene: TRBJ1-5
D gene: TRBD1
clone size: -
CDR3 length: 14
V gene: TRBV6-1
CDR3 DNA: TGTGCCAGCAGTGATCGGACAGGGGATCAGCCCCAGCATTTT
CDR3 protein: CASSDRTGDQPQHF

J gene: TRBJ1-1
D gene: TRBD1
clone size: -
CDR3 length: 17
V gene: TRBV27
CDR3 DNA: TGTGCCAGCAGTGGATACAGGGGGCGGGGGCCGAACACTGAAGCTTTCTTT
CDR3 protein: CASSGYRGRGPNTEAFF

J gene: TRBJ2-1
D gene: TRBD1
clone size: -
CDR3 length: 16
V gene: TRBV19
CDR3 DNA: TGTGCCAGTAGTATCTCTCAGGGGGCGGGCTACAATGAGCAGTTCTTC
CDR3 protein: CASSISQGAGYNEQFF

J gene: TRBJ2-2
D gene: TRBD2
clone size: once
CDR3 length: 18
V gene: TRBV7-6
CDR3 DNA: TGTGCCAGCAGCCCCACCACCCCTAGCGGGGGGGCGAGCGGGGAGCTGTTTTTT
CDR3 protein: CASSPTTPSGGASGELFF

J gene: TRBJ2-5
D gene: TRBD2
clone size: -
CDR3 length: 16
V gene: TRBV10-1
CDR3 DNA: TGCGCCAGCAGTGAGTCGAGCGGGGAGTACCAAGAGACCCAGTACTTC
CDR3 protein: CASSESSGEYQETQYF

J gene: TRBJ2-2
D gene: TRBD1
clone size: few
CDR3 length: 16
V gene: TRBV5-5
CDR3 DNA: TGTGCCAGCAGGTCCACAGGGGGCGAAACAACCGGGGAGCTGTTTTTT
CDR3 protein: CASRSTGGETTGELFF

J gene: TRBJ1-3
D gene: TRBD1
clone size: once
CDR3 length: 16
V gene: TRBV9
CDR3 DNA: TGTGCCAGCAGCCCACGACAGGGGGCTGCTGGAAACACCATATATTTT
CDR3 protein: CASSPRQGAAGNTIYF

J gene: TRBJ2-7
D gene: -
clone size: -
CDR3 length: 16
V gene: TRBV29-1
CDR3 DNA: TGCAGCGTTGAAGATGGGCAGGGGGGCAGCTCCTACGAGCAGTACTTC
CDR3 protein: CSVEDGQGGSSYEQYF

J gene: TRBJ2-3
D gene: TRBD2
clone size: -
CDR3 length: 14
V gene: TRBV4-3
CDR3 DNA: TGCGCCAGCAGCCAAGATACTAGCGGGGGGCAAACGGATTTT
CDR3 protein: CASSQDTSGGQTDF

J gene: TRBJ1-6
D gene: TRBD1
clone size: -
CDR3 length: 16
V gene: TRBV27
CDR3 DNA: TGTGCCAGCAGTTTAAAAGGGACAGGGATCGGCTCACCCCTCCACTTT
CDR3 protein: CASSLKGTGIGSPLHF

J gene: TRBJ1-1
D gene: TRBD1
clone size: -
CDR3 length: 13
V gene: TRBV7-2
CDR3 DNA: TGTGCCAGCAGCTTAGGGGGAGACAGGGTAGCTTTCTTT
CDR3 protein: CASSLGGDRVAFF

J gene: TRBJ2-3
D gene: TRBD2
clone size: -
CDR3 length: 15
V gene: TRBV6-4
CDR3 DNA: TGTGCCAGCACACCTCGGGGGGGCCTCTCAGATACGCAGTATTTT
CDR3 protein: CASTPRGGLSDTQYF

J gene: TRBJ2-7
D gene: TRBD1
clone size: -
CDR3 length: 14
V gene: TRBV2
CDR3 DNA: TGTGCCAGCAGCTCCGGGACAGCTTCCTACGAGCAGTACTTC
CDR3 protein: CASSSGTASYEQYF

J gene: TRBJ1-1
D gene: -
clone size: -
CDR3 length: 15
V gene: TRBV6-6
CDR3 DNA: TGTGCCAGCAGTTACCTGAGGGGGTGGGGGACTGAAGCTTTCTTT
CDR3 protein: CASSYLRGWGTEAFF

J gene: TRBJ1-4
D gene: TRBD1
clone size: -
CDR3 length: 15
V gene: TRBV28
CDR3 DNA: TGTGCCAGCAGACCCGGTCAGGGGGATCGTGAAAAACTGTTTTTT
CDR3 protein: CASRPGQGDREKLFF

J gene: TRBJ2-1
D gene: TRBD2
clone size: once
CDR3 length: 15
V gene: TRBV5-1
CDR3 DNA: TGCGCCAGCAGCCCGGGACTAGCGGGGGGGCTTGAGCAGTTCTTC
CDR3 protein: CASSPGLAGGLEQFF

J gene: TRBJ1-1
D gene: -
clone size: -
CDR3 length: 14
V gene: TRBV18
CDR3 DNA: TGTGCCAGCTCACCACCGGCCGATCTTACTGAAGCTTTCTTT
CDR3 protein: CASSPPADLTEAFF

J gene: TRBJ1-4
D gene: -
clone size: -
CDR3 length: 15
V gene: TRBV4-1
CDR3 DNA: TGCGCCAGCAGCCAAGCGTGGGGCGGGGGTGAAAAACTGTTTTTT
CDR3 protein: CASSQAWGGGEKLFF

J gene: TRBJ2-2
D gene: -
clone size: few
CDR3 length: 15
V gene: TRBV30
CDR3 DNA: TGTGCCTGGAGTTTCCTGGGGGCCTCGTCCGGGGAGCTGTTTTTT
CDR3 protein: CAWSFLGASSGELFF

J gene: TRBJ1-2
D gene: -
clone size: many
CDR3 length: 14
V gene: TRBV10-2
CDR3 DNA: TGCGCCAGCAGTTACAGCCCCTCTGCCTATGGCTACACCTTC
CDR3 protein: CASSYSPSAYGYTF